What follows are 25 T cell receptor beta chains derived from one specimen sequenced in a study of T cells in Graves' hyperthyroidism and ophthalmopathy. From RNA transcripts, TCR beta CDR3 regions were amplified. During a first-round RT-PCR of the TCR CDR3, the HTBI primer set was used. TCRdb reanalysed the multiplex PCR reads using MiXCR and keeps one entry per CDR3 protein. The sample holds 300,000 to 450,000 distinct CDR3 sequences, about a sixth seen once. Specimen: blood. These receptors all stem from a woman younger than 30 with Graves' hyperthyroidism that later progressed to Graves' ophthalmopathy.

This clonotype was picked up a small number of times. The chain recombines TRBV11-2 with TRBJ1-5; no definite D call. This CDR3 has 13 residues. V dropped 1 base and J dropped 4 bases, with 5 bases sitting between them. CDR1 and CDR2 from the germline V gene are SGHAT and FQNNGV. This CDR3 is CASSLAENQPQHF. CDR3 nucleotide sequence: TGTGCCAGCAGCTTAGCCGAGAATCAGCCCCAGCATTTT.

This clonotype has just a few counts. The rearrangement joins TRBV28 to TRBJ2-5, with TRBD2 matching over 12 bases. Germline V gene lookup returns CDR1 MDHEN and CDR2 SYDVKM. This CDR3 is built from 14 residues. V was pared by 6 bases and J by 5 bases, with 4 bases of the junction left unmatched. The CDR3 DNA sequence: TGTGCCAGCAGGAAACTAGCGGGAGGTGAGACCCAGTACTTC. This gives the protein CASRKLAGGETQYF.

This clonotype was picked up many times. This sequence joins TRBV28 and TRBJ2-5, with D tentatively TRBD2 (6 bases). This CDR3 region has 15 residues. Per the germline V gene, CDR1 is MDHEN and CDR2 is SYDVKM. Trimming removed 1 base at V and 3 bases at J, with 12 bases between. The CDR3 region has the DNA TGTGCCAGCAGTTTATCCTGGACTACAAAAGAGACCCAGTACTTC. Protein: CASSLSWTTKETQYF.

This clonotype has more than one count but fewer than ten. The chain uses TRBV9 and TRBJ1-2, with D perhaps TRBD1 (6 bases). V was clipped by 0 bases and J by 6 bases, with 12 bases between them. Germline V gene sequence: CDR1 SGDLS, CDR2 YYNGEE. The CDR3 is 14 amino acids. The CDR3 DNA follows: TGTGCCAGCAGCGTAGTTGGGGGGGCCCATGGCTACACCTTC. Protein: CASSVVGGAHGYTF.

This clonotype was seen once. V and J are TRBV4-1 and TRBJ2-3; 8 nucleotides align to TRBD2. With V trimmed by 0 bases and J by 3 bases, 5 bases remained unmatched. Germline CDR1 MGHRA, CDR2 YSYEKL. The CDR3 covers 16 residues. The CDR3 protein is CASSQEEAGATDTQYF. The CDR3 DNA is TGCGCCAGCAGCCAAGAGGAAGCGGGAGCAACAGATACGCAGTATTTT.

The sample holds many counts of this clonotype. The rearrangement links TRBV28 to TRBJ2-2; tentatively, D is TRBD2 (6 bases). This CDR3 is 18 amino acids long. Trimming removed 3 bases at V and 0 bases at J, with 17 bases between. CDR1 is MDHEN and CDR2 is SYDVKM in the germline V gene. CDR3 nucleotide sequence: TGTGCCAGCAGTTTTCCCCAGAGGCGGGGTGCGAACACCGGGGAGCTGTTTTTT. Translation: CASSFPQRRGANTGELFF.

The J gene is TRBJ2-1, the V gene TRBV7-2; 9 bases fit TRBD2. This CDR3 has 17 amino acids. Germline CDR1 SGHTA, CDR2 FQGNSA. The V gene end was trimmed by 5 bases and the J gene end by 4 bases; junction bases not matched to a gene: 12. The CDR3 bases are TGTGCCAGCAGCCCATACCCTAGCGGGGATAAGTACAATGAGCAGTTCTTC. Amino acids: CASSPYPSGDKYNEQFF.

This clonotype was seen ten or more times. The chain combines TRBV2 with TRBJ2-7, with D hard to call. V was cut by 2 bases and J by 0 bases, with 14 bases left in between. Looked up from germline, CDR1 is SNHLY and CDR2 is FYNNEI. The CDR3 is 16 amino acids. The CDR3 protein is CASSETLQSGSYEQYF. The CDR3 nucleotides are TGTGCCAGCAGTGAAACCCTCCAAAGTGGCTCCTACGAGCAGTACTTC.

Ten or more counts support this clonotype. The J gene is TRBJ2-1, the V gene TRBV20-1, with TRBD1 identical over 10 bases. With V trimmed by 0 bases and J by 4 bases, 0 bases remained unmatched. The CDR3 runs 14 residues. CDR1 is DFQATT and CDR2 is SNEGSKA in the germline V gene (reference sequence). CDR3 bases: TGCAGTGCTAGAGAGGACAGGGGGTACAATGAGCAGTTCTTC. Translation: CSAREDRGYNEQFF.

In regard to this clonotype: This sequence may be a read error, since a much larger clone differs from it by one base. The chain couples TRBV7-9 to TRBJ2-1; possible D gene TRBD2, 5 bases. Deletions cut 2 bases from V and 5 bases from J, with 19 bases between. This CDR3 is built from 17 residues. CDR1 and CDR2 from the germline V gene are SEHNR and FQNEAQ (reference sequence). The CDR3, as DNA: TGTGCCAGCAGCTTATCGCCCAAGCGGATCGGCCACAATGAGCAGTTCTTC. Amino acids: CASSLSPKRIGHNEQFF.

This clonotype came up a few times. The V call is TRBV20-1, the J call TRBJ2-1; 11 positions match TRBD2. From germline, CDR1 is DFQATT and CDR2 SNEGSKA (reference sequence). The CDR3 has 16 amino acids. J was trimmed by 4 bases and V by 0 bases; bases with no gene match: 5. In DNA, the CDR3 is TGCAGTGCTAGAGATGTAGCGGGAGGGTTGTACAATGAGCAGTTCTTC. Translating gives CSARDVAGGLYNEQFF.

This clonotype was seen a few times. The V and J genes are TRBV10-3 and TRBJ1-3; 8 bases agree with TRBD1. Germline-derived CDR1 and CDR2 are ENHRY and SYGVKD. Germline trimming cut 5 bases from V and 6 bases from J; bases unmatched to any gene: 12. The CDR3 spans 16 residues. CDR3 DNA: TGTGCCATCAGTCCGGGCTACAGGGGGACGGAAAACACCATATATTTT. It encodes CAISPGYRGTENTIYF.

The V gene is TRBV6-1, the J gene TRBJ1-1; D call uncertain. V shed 6 bases and J shed 0 bases, with 14 bases lying between them. The CDR3 sequence is 15 residues long. Per the germline V gene, CDR1 is MNHNS and CDR2 is SASEGT. CDR3 nucleotide sequence: TGTGCCAGCAGCCCTGGGTGGGCAGTGAACACTGAAGCTTTCTTT. Its protein is CASSPGWAVNTEAFF.

This clonotype was recorded many times. The chain carries TRBV3-1 and TRBJ1-2; 7 positions match TRBD1. In germline, CDR1 is LGHDT, CDR2 YNNKEL (reference sequence). The V and J ends lost 6 bases and 6 bases, in that order; junction bases with no gene match: 4. This CDR3 region has 12 residues. The CDR3 loop reads CASSDRADGYTF. The CDR3 nucleotides read TGTGCCAGCAGTGACAGGGCGGATGGCTACACCTTC.

This clonotype was picked up a small number of times. The chain uses TRBV7-6 and TRBJ2-3; 7 bases are shared with TRBD2. Trimming removed 4 bases from V and 0 bases from J; junction bases left unmatched: 7. CDR3 length: 16 amino acids. CDR1 is SGHVS, CDR2 FNYEAQ, per germline. The CDR3 DNA is TGTGCCAGCAGCTCGCTAGCGGTAACTAGCACAGATACGCAGTATTTT. Encoded protein: CASSSLAVTSTDTQYF.

The table lists this clonotype with a few counts. CDR3 loop: CSDNGVQGQIGYTF. As DNA, the CDR3 is TGCAGTGACAACGGCGTCCAGGGACAGATAGGCTACACCTTC. The rearrangement joins TRBV20-1 to TRBJ1-2; 7 nucleotides agree with TRBD1. V dropped 7 bases and J dropped 8; count of bases not matched to a gene: 16. The CDR3 is 14 residues long. The V gene's germline CDR1 is DFQATT and CDR2 SNEGSKA (reference sequence).

The gene calls are TRBV7-9 and TRBJ2-3; 7 nucleotides line up with TRBD2. CDR1 and CDR2 from the germline V gene are SEHNR and FQNEAQ (reference sequence). The CDR3 sequence is 19 residues long. The J segment lost 5 bases and the V segment lost 2 bases, leaving 19 bases of the junction unmatched. CDR3 residues: CASSLNRPWTGGSLDTQYF. The CDR3 coding sequence is TGTGCCAGCAGCTTAAACCGCCCCTGGACTGGCGGGAGTTTAGATACGCAGTATTTT.

This clonotype was seen repeatedly, ten times or more. This chain joins TRBV12-3 or TRBV12-4 and TRBJ2-1; no definite D call. The CDR3 totals 13 residues. Trimming removed 5 bases at V and 6 bases at J, with 11 bases between. The CDR3 DNA reads as TGTGCCAGCAGTCGAGGCTTCGGCAATGAGCAGTTCTTC. Translated, it gives CASSRGFGNEQFF.

Ten or more counts support this clonotype. The genes are TRBV2 and TRBJ1-2; D gene ambiguous. CDR1 SNHLY and CDR2 FYNNEI come from the germline V gene. V lost 3 bases to trimming and J lost 0 bases, with 5 bases between them. This CDR3 has 13 amino acids. The CDR3 DNA reads TGTGCCAGCAGTGAGCGGTCTAACTATGGCTACACCTTC. It encodes CASSERSNYGYTF. The variable domain in full, completed from reference TRBV2 and TRBJ1-2, reads EPEVTQTPSHQVTQMGQEVILRCVPISNHLYFYWYRQILGQKVEFLVSFYNNEISEKSEIFDDQFSVERPDGSNFTLKIRSTKLEDSAMYFCASSERSNYGYTFGSGTRLTVV.

This clonotype was seen at least ten times. The rearrangement links TRBV25-1 to TRBJ2-2, with TRBD1 matching 7 bases. Germline values: CDR1 MGHDK, CDR2 SYGVNS. J lost 0 bases, V lost 6 bases, and 4 bases had no gene match. This CDR3 contains 15 residues. The CDR3 region is CASSWDSSNTGELFF. Here the CDR3 DNA reads TGTGCCAGCAGCTGGGACAGCTCGAACACCGGGGAGCTGTTTTTT.

This clonotype was recorded at least ten times. The chain joins TRBV5-1 to TRBJ2-1; D possibly corresponds to TRBD2 (6 bases). CDR1 is SGHRS and CDR2 is YFSETQ in the germline V gene. CDR3 size: 14 residues. V gave up 0 bases and J gave up 7 bases, with 11 bases separating them. The CDR3 DNA is TGCGCCAGCAGCTTGGAGGCTAGCGTGAATGAGCAGTTCTTC. Translated: CASSLEASVNEQFF.

This chain's CDR3 is CASSLYRQGRTSGRWYEQYF. DNA for the CDR3: TGTGCCAGCAGTTTATATCGGCAGGGGAGGACTAGCGGGAGGTGGTACGAGCAGTACTTC. The V and J genes are TRBV28 and TRBJ2-7; 14 bases agree with TRBD2. The CDR3 contains 20 residues. Germline V gene lookup returns CDR1 MDHEN and CDR2 SYDVKM. The V and J ends lost 1 base and 4 bases, in that order; junction bases with no gene match: 15.

This clonotype was seen many times. V and J are TRBV24-1 and TRBJ1-5; possible D gene TRBD1, 5 bases. CDR3 size: 16 residues. The ends were cut back, 5 bases at V and 0 bases at J, with 13 bases in the middle. Germline-derived CDR1 and CDR2 are KGHDR and SFDVKD. The CDR3 nucleotides are TGTGCCACCAGTGTGTCCGGGGGGGATAGCAATCAGCCCCAGCATTTT. It is translated as CATSVSGGDSNQPQHF.

Regarding this clonotype: A much bigger clone sits one base away, suggesting this may be a read error. The V call is TRBV6-2 or TRBV6-3, the J call TRBJ2-6; D is possibly TRBD2 (5 bases). CDR1 and CDR2 from the germline V gene are MNHEY and SVGEGT. V lost 6 bases and J 0 bases, leaving 6 bases between the germline ends. The CDR3 is 14 residues long. CDR3 sequence (DNA): TGTGCCAGCAGGGGGAGCTCTGGGGCCAACGTCCTGACTTTC. The encoded protein is CASRGSSGANVLTF.

The rearrangement links TRBV13 to TRBJ2-2, with D hard to call. In germline, CDR1 is PRHDT, CDR2 FYEKMQ (reference sequence). The CDR3 loop spans 14 amino acids. Trimming cost V 8 bases and J 3 bases, with 13 bases left between them. The CDR3 reads CASEISRDTGELFF. CDR3 bases: TGTGCCAGCGAAATTTCAAGAGACACCGGGGAGCTGTTTTTT.